This T cell receptor beta chain was captured in a study of T cell changes during pregnancy in multiple sclerosis. V trimming: 4 bases; J trimming: 7 bases; junction bases outside the gene matches: 12. The germline gives CDR1 SGDLS, CDR2 YYNGEE. CDR3 size: 16 residues. Here immunoSEQ multiplex PCR was the method, and the copy in TCRdb shows in-frame clones only, minus some. Of roughly 9,900 clones listed, about 89% are singletons. The sequenced sample was CD8+ T cells from peripheral blood mononuclear cells, obtained in the first trimester of pregnancy. This clonotype was sampled from a female donor in good health, enrolled as a control in a pregnancy study. The chain carries TRBV9 and TRBJ2-1; TRBD1 matches at 9 bases. The CDR3, as DNA: TGTGCCAGCAGCACCCCCCGGGACAGGGCAACAAATGAGCAGTTCTTC. This sequence encodes CASSTPRDRATNEQFF. Drawing the rest from reference TRBV9 and TRBJ2-1, the complete variable domain is DSGVTQTPKHLITATGQRVTLRCSPRSGDLSVYWYQQSLDQGLQFLIQYYNGEERAKGNILERFSAQQFPDLHSELNLSSLELGDSALYFCASSTPRDRATNEQFFGPGTRLTVL.